Listed below are T cell receptor beta chains from one sample, sequenced in a study of brain T cells in children with intractable seizures. Sequencing was performed with immunoSEQ multiplex PCR; in TCRdb, only in-frame clones are kept and a portion is missing. This sample carries 110,000 or so clones, approximately 94% of them seen once, and the ten largest clones take 3.8%. The source material was peripheral blood, sampled at surgery. Receptors were obtained from a boy younger than two with hemimegalencephaly and intractable seizures. Each CDR3 is given with its conserved first and last residue. D genes are given only for firm matches. Expanded clones are given a class, and other clones once, few, many or no size at all.

J,size,D,V,DNA,CDR3
TRBJ1-5,once,NA,TRBV5-7,TGTGCCAGCAGCTTGATACCCGGGGCAGGGAAGCAGCCCCAGCATTTT,CASSLIPGAGKQPQHF
TRBJ2-7,NA,NA,TRBV27,TGTGCCAGCAGTTCACATGGGCGCAGAGGGCAGTACTTC,CASSSHGRRGQYF
TRBJ1-1,NA,NA,TRBV3-1/TRBV3-2,TGTGCCAGCAGCCACACAGGCGGGGGCACTGAAGCTTTCTTT,CASSHTGGGTEAFF
TRBJ2-1,NA,NA,TRBV7-9,TGTGCCAGCAGCTTGAGGACCTACCCCTACAATGAGCAGTTCTTC,CASSLRTYPYNEQFF
TRBJ2-7,NA,NA,TRBV27,TGTGCCAGCAGTCAAGGGAGCTCCTACGAGCAGTACTTC,CASSQGSSYEQYF
TRBJ1-3,NA,NA,TRBV5-1,TGCGCCAGCAGCTTGGCCAGCTCTGGAAACACCATATATTTT,CASSLASSGNTIYF
TRBJ2-1,NA,NA,TRBV15,TGTGCCACCAGCAGAGATCGTCGAGGAGAAGGCAATGAGCAGTTCTTC,CATSRDRRGEGNEQFF
TRBJ2-3,NA,NA,TRBV7-8,TGTGCCAGCAGCTTAGGGCGGGTGCGGGGCACAGATACGCAGTATTTT,CASSLGRVRGTDTQYF
TRBJ2-1,once,TRBD1,TRBV5-4,TGTGCCAGCAGCTCGTGGACAGGGAGATATGAGCAGTTCTTC,CASSSWTGRYEQFF
TRBJ1-6,NA,TRBD1,TRBV23-1,TGCGCCAGCAGTCACCCCGGACAGGACCTCGGGAATAATTCACCCCTCCACTTT,CASSHPGQDLGNNSPLHF
TRBJ2-7,NA,TRBD2,TRBV7-2,TGTGCCAGCAGCCAAAGCGGGATCTGGGCCTACGAGCAGTACTTC,CASSQSGIWAYEQYF
TRBJ1-1,few,TRBD1,TRBV6-1,TGTGCCAGCAGTGAGACAGGGGCCCACACTGAAGCTTTCTTT,CASSETGAHTEAFF
TRBJ2-7,NA,TRBD1,TRBV11-2,TGTGCCAGCAGCTTAGTAAGGGGGCCCATGTGGGAGCAGTACTTC,CASSLVRGPMWEQYF
TRBJ1-5,NA,TRBD1,TRBV5-6,TGTGCCAGCAGCTTGGGGACAGGGAATCAGCCCCAGCATTTT,CASSLGTGNQPQHF
TRBJ2-5,NA,NA,TRBV7-2,TGTGCCAGCAGCGCCTGGCCGAGGGGGCAAGAGACCCAGTACTTC,CASSAWPRGQETQYF
TRBJ2-7,NA,NA,TRBV5-5,TGTGCCAGCAGCCCCAGGTGGGGGGTCCACGAGCAGTACTTC,CASSPRWGVHEQYF
TRBJ1-1,NA,NA,TRBV28,TGTGCCAGCAGCATGGGAATTTGGAACACTGAAGCTTTCTTT,CASSMGIWNTEAFF
TRBJ2-1,NA,NA,TRBV24-1,TGTGCCACCAGTGATTTGAAGCTAGAGCAGTTCTTC,CATSDLKLEQFF
TRBJ1-2,NA,NA,TRBV5-1,TGCGCCAGCAGCCTCCGCGAGGGGGTTTACTATGGCTACACCTTC,CASSLREGVYYGYTF
TRBJ2-3,NA,TRBD2,TRBV11-3,TGTGCCAGCAGCTACACTAGCGGGAGGACAGATACGCAGTATTTT,CASSYTSGRTDTQYF
TRBJ2-5,NA,TRBD1,TRBV28,TGTGCCAGCAGTTCCCGGGACAGGGAGTCCCAAGAGACCCAGTACTTC,CASSSRDRESQETQYF
TRBJ1-1,NA,NA,TRBV6-1,TGTGCCAGCAGTGAAACCACAGAGAACACTGAAGCTTTCTTT,CASSETTENTEAFF
TRBJ1-2,NA,NA,TRBV14,TGTGCCAGCAGCCAAGATTTCGCGACAGAGGACTATGGCTACACCTTC,CASSQDFATEDYGYTF
TRBJ1-1,NA,NA,TRBV28,TGTGCCAGCAGTTTGTCAGGGGTGACTGAAGCTTTCTTT,CASSLSGVTEAFF
TRBJ2-6,NA,NA,TRBV29-1,TGCAGCGTTAAAGGGCTTAACTCTGGGGCCAACGTCCTGACTTTC,CSVKGLNSGANVLTF
TRBJ1-5,NA,NA,TRBV7-2,TGTGCCAGCAGCTTAGAGGGGCATAACCCCAATCAGCCCCAGCATTTT,CASSLEGHNPNQPQHF
TRBJ1-2,once,NA,TRBV2,TGTGCCAGCAGTAGTGGGGGGGCCGGTAACTATGGCTACACCTTC,CASSSGGAGNYGYTF
TRBJ2-5,NA,NA,TRBV14,TGTGCCAGCAGCCAACAGGGGTCGCAAGAGACCCAGTACTTC,CASSQQGSQETQYF
TRBJ2-5,NA,NA,TRBV24-1,TGTGCCACCAGTGATTGGACATTTCCGACCCAGTACTTC,CATSDWTFPTQYF
TRBJ1-5,NA,TRBD1,TRBV7-9,TGTGCCAGCAGCCCGACAGGGGGAGGGCAGCCCCAGCATTTT,CASSPTGGGQPQHF
TRBJ2-5,NA,NA,TRBV12-3/TRBV12-4,TGTGCCAGCAGTTTTACCTCGGAAGAGACCCAGTACTTC,CASSFTSEETQYF
TRBJ1-1,NA,NA,TRBV7-8,TGTGCCAGCAGGCGGGGGGGCAGGGTCGATCGAAACACTGAAGCTTTCTTT,CASRRGGRVDRNTEAFF
TRBJ1-1,few,NA,TRBV6-5,TGTGCCAGCACTCTCGGGCTTGAAGCTTTCTTT,CASTLGLEAFF
TRBJ1-2,NA,TRBD1,TRBV7-2,TGTGCCAGCAGCTTAGCCCCGGGACAGGGGGATTATGGCTACACCTTC,CASSLAPGQGDYGYTF
TRBJ1-6,NA,NA,TRBV13,TGTGCCAGCAGCTTAGGCGTACAGGGTAATTCACCCCTCCACTTT,CASSLGVQGNSPLHF
TRBJ2-3,NA,NA,TRBV5-6,TGTGCCAGCAAGCCCACGACAGACGTAGATACGCAGTATTTT,CASKPTTDVDTQYF
TRBJ2-5,NA,NA,TRBV9,TGTGCCAGCAGCGTAGCAGGGGAGGGCAGAGAGACCCAGTACTTC,CASSVAGEGRETQYF
TRBJ2-1,NA,TRBD2,TRBV5-1,TGCGCCAGCAGCTTGGCCCGGACTAGCGGGAGGGCCCTGTCCTACAATGAGCAGTTCTTC,CASSLARTSGRALSYNEQFF
TRBJ1-1,NA,TRBD1,TRBV10-3,TGTGCCATCACCTCTCGGACAGGCTTTACTGAAGCTTTCTTT,CAITSRTGFTEAFF
TRBJ2-5,once,NA,TRBV10-3,TGTGCCATCAAGGGTGATAAGGGTCCCCCCGAGACCCAGTACTTC,CAIKGDKGPPETQYF
TRBJ2-1,NA,TRBD2,TRBV20-1,TGCAGTGCTAGTGGCGGGAGGGCCGCCTACAATGAGCAGTTCTTC,CSASGGRAAYNEQFF
TRBJ1-2,NA,NA,TRBV5-8,TGTGCCAGCAGCGGCAGACGGGACAAACCCTCCTACGGCTACACCTTC,CASSGRRDKPSYGYTF
TRBJ2-3,NA,NA,TRBV2,TGTGCCAGCAGCCCCGCGGGGGCGTTTTCAGATACGCAGTATTTT,CASSPAGAFSDTQYF
TRBJ2-1,NA,TRBD2,TRBV7-2,TGTGCCAGCAGCCCGGGGACTAGCGGGAGGCCGGGATGGGGTGAGCAGTTCTTC,CASSPGTSGRPGWGEQFF
TRBJ2-2,NA,NA,TRBV30,TGTGCCTGGAGTGTTTTGATCTCCGCAGGGGAGCTGTTTTTT,CAWSVLISAGELFF
TRBJ2-7,NA,NA,TRBV27,TGTGCCAGCAGTTTAGGGCTCCTTAGCTCCTACGAGCAGTACTTC,CASSLGLLSSYEQYF
TRBJ1-4,NA,NA,TRBV28,TGTGCCAGCAGTCCGACACCAGGGACAACTAATGAAAAACTGTTTTTT,CASSPTPGTTNEKLFF
TRBJ2-7,NA,TRBD2,TRBV7-8,TGTGCCAGCAGCACGGGACTAGAAGTTGCCTACGAGCAGTACTTC,CASSTGLEVAYEQYF
TRBJ2-2,NA,NA,TRBV5-1,TGCGCCAGCAGCTTGCTCCCTAAAGACAGGGAGGCCGGGGAGCTGTTTTTT,CASSLLPKDREAGELFF
TRBJ2-1,NA,NA,TRBV6-5,TGTGCCAGCAGGTTTATTGACTACAATGAGCAGTTCTTC,CASRFIDYNEQFF
TRBJ2-7,NA,NA,TRBV6-1,TGTGCCAGCAGTGAAGCTAGGGGCTACGAGCAGTACTTC,CASSEARGYEQYF
TRBJ2-2,NA,NA,TRBV19,TGTGCCAGTAGTATAGATCGGGACTCCCCTACCGGGGAGCTGTTTTTT,CASSIDRDSPTGELFF
TRBJ2-7,NA,NA,TRBV5-1,TGCGCCAGCAGCTTGTCCGGACAGTCCTCCTACGAGCAGTACTTC,CASSLSGQSSYEQYF
TRBJ1-2,few,NA,TRBV6-5,TGTGCCAGCAGTTACTCAGCGGCTGGCTATGGCTACACCTTC,CASSYSAAGYGYTF
TRBJ2-2,NA,TRBD2,TRBV3-1/TRBV3-2,TGTGCCAGCAGCCTTCGACTAGCGGGAGGGCTGCTGTTTTTT,CASSLRLAGGLLFF
TRBJ1-1,NA,NA,TRBV9,TGTGCCAGCAGCGTTGACGAGCGGATGAACACTGAAGCTTTCTTT,CASSVDERMNTEAFF
TRBJ1-1,NA,NA,TRBV29-1,TGCAGCGCGAGGGAGAGGGGCACTGAAGCTTTCTTT,CSARERGTEAFF
TRBJ2-7,once,TRBD2,TRBV7-2,TGTGCCAGCAGCTTAAGCGGGAGGGCCTACGAGCAGTACTTC,CASSLSGRAYEQYF
TRBJ1-1,NA,NA,TRBV12-3/TRBV12-4,TGTGCCAGCAGTTTAGAGGCCACCGGGTTT,CASSLEATGF
TRBJ2-1,NA,NA,TRBV7-9,TGTGCCAGCAGCTCACCCCCGCTTAGGGACAACTCCTACAATGAGCAGTTCTTC,CASSSPPLRDNSYNEQFF